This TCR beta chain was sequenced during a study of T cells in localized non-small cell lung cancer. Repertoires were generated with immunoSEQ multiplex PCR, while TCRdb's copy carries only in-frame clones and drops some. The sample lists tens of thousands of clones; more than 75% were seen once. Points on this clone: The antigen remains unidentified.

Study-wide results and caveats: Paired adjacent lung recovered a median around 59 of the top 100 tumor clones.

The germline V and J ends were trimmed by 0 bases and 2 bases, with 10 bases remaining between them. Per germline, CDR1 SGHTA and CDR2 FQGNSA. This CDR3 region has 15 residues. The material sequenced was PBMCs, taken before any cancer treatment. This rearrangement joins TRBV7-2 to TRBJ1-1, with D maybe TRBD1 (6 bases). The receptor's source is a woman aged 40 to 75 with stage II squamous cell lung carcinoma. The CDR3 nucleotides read TGTGCCAGCAGCTTAGCGACAGGAGCTAACACTGAAGCTTTCTTT. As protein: CASSLATGANTEAFF.